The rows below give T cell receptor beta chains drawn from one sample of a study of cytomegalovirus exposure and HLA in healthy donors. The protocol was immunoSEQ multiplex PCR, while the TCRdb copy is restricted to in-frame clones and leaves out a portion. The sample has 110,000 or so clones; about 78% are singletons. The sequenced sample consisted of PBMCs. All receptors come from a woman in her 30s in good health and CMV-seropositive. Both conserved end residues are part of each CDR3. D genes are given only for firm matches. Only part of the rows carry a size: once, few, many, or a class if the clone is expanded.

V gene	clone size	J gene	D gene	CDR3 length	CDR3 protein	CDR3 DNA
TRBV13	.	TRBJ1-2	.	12	CASSRVSYGYTF	TGTGCCAGCAGCCGGGTTAGCTATGGCTACACCTTC
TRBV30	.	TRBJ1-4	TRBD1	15	CARSRGRGEDEKLFF	TGTGCCCGTTCAAGGGGGCGCGGCGAGGATGAAAAACTGTTTTTT
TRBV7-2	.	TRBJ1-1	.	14	CASSPQGAYTEAFF	TGTGCCAGCAGCCCACAGGGCGCGTACACTGAAGCTTTCTTT
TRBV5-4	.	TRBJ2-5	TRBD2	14	CASSFTGGQETQYF	TGTGCCAGCAGCTTCACGGGGGGACAAGAGACCCAGTACTTC
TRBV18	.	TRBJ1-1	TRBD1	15	CASSPLQGADTEAFF	TGTGCCAGCTCACCCCTACAGGGGGCGGACACTGAAGCTTTCTTT
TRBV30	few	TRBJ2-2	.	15	CAWSVGRTNTGELFF	TGTGCCTGGAGTGTGGGGCGGACGAACACCGGGGAGCTGTTTTTT
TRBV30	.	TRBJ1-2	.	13	CAWIRRAGYGYTF	TGTGCCTGGATCCGGAGGGCTGGCTATGGCTACACCTTC
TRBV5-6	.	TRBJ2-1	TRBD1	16	CASSSPGQGSYNEQFF	TGTGCCAGCAGCTCGCCAGGACAGGGGTCCTACAATGAGCAGTTCTTC
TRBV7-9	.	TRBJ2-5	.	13	CASSLELAGTQYF	TGTGCCAGCAGCTTAGAGCTTGCCGGGACCCAGTACTTC
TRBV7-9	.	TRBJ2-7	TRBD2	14	CASSLLAGQYEQYF	TGTGCCAGCAGCTTACTAGCGGGGCAGTACGAGCAGTACTTC
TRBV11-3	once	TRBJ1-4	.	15	CASSLVTGVGEKLFF	TGTGCCAGCAGCTTAGTAACCGGGGTCGGCGAAAAACTGTTTTTT
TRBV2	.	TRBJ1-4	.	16	CASKSPTQELNDKLFF	TGTGCCAGCAAATCCCCAACCCAGGAACTTAATGACAAACTGTTTTTT
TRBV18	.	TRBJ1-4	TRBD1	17	CASSRGQGAHGNEKLFF	TGTGCCAGCTCACGGGGACAGGGCGCCCATGGTAATGAAAAACTGTTTTTT
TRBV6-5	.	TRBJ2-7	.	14	CASSLSRPYYEQYF	TGTGCCAGCAGCCTATCGCGGCCTTACTACGAGCAGTACTTC
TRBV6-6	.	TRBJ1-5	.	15	CASSQTAYSNQPQHF	TGTGCCAGCAGTCAGACAGCTTATAGCAATCAGCCCCAGCATTTT
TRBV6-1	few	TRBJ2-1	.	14	CASSPGTPPGEQFF	TGTGCCAGCAGTCCGGGGACACCTCCGGGCGAGCAGTTCTTC
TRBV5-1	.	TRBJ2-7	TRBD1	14	CASSLGQGAYEQYF	TGCGCCAGCAGCTTAGGACAGGGGGCTTACGAGCAGTACTTC
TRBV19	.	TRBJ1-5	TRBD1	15	CASSPRTGATQPQHF	TGTGCCAGTAGTCCCAGAACAGGGGCTACTCAGCCCCAGCATTTT
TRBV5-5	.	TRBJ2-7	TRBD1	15	CASSLEGTVSNEQYF	TGTGCCAGCAGCTTGGAGGGGACAGTCTCTAACGAGCAGTACTTC
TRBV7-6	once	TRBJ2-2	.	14	CASSLDLSSGELFF	TGTGCCAGCAGCTTAGATCTTTCCTCCGGGGAGCTGTTTTTT
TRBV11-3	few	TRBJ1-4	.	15	CASSGAAATNEKLFF	TGTGCCAGCAGCGGGGCGGCTGCAACTAATGAAAAACTGTTTTTT
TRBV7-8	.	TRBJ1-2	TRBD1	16	CASSLVIGQGPGGYTF	TGTGCCAGCAGCTTAGTGATTGGACAGGGGCCTGGGGGCTACACCTTC
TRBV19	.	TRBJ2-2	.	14	CAGGPTGNTGELFF	TGTGCCGGGGGACCGACAGGGAACACCGGGGAGCTGTTTTTT
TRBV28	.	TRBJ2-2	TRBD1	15	CASNPTGESTGELFF	TGTGCCAGCAACCCGACAGGGGAGTCCACCGGGGAGCTGTTTTTT
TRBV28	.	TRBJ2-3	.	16	CASRELSDRSTDTQYF	TGTGCCAGCAGGGAGTTGAGTGATCGGTCTACAGATACGCAGTATTTT
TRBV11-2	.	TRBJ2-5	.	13	CASSQSPGETQYF	TGTGCCAGCAGCCAATCCCCGGGAGAGACCCAGTACTTC
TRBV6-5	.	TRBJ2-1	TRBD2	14	CASRGAGGLDEQFF	TGTGCCAGCAGGGGAGCGGGGGGGCTAGATGAGCAGTTCTTC
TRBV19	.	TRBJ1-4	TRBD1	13	CASSIRQGDLLFF	TGTGCCAGTAGTATCAGGCAGGGGGATTTGCTGTTTTTT
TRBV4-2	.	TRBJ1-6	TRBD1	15	CASTLIGQVNSPLHF	TGTGCCAGCACCCTTATAGGACAGGTTAATTCACCCCTCCACTTT
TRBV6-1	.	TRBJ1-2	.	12	CASSPGSVGYTF	TGTGCCAGCAGCCCGGGATCAGTGGGCTACACCTTC
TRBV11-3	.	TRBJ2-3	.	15	CASSLTGLSTDTQYF	TGTGCCAGCAGCTTAACAGGGTTGAGCACAGATACGCAGTATTTT
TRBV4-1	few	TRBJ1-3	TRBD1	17	CASSHQWDRLSGNTIYF	TGCGCCAGCAGCCACCAATGGGACAGACTCTCTGGAAACACCATATATTTT
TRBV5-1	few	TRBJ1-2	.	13	CASSFAAGDGYTF	TGCGCCAGCAGCTTTGCTGCCGGGGATGGCTACACCTTC
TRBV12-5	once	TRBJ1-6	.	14	CASGAQGQNSPLHF	TGTGCTAGTGGGGCTCAAGGACAGAATTCACCCCTCCACTTT
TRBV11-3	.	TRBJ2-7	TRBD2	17	CASSQGLAGGPPYEQYF	TGTGCCAGCAGCCAGGGACTAGCGGGGGGGCCCCCCTACGAGCAGTACTTC
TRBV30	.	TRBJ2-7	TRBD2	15	CAWSKTSAATYEQYF	TGTGCCTGGAGTAAGACTAGCGCGGCAACCTACGAGCAGTACTTC
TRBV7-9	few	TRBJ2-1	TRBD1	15	CASSLGTGGESEQFF	TGTGCCAGCAGCTTAGGGACAGGGGGAGAAAGTGAGCAGTTCTTC
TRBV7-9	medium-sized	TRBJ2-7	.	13	CASTPTNSYEQYF	TGTGCCAGCACCCCTACTAACTCCTACGAGCAGTACTTC
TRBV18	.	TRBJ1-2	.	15	CASSPTDRSNYGYTF	TGTGCCAGCTCACCTACCGACAGGTCTAACTATGGCTACACCTTC
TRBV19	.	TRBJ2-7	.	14	CASTSSADTYEQYF	TGTGCCAGTACCTCTAGCGCGGATACCTACGAGCAGTACTTC
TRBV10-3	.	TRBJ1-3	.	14	CAISELGTGNTIYF	TGTGCCATCAGTGAGTTGGGCACCGGAAACACCATATATTTT
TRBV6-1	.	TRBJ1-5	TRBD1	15	CASRADRGAGQPQHF	TGTGCCAGCAGAGCCGACAGGGGCGCCGGTCAGCCCCAGCATTTT
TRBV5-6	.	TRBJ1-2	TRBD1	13	CASSLPGGEGYTF	TGTGCCAGCAGCCTCCCAGGGGGCGAGGGCTACACCTTC
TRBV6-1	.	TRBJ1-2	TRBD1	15	CASSEALEGARGYTF	TGTGCCAGCAGTGAAGCGCTCGAGGGGGCGCGAGGCTACACCTTC
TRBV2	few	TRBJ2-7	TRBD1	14	CASSPDRARYEQYF	TGTGCCAGCAGTCCGGACAGGGCTCGCTACGAGCAGTACTTC
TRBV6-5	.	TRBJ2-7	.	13	CASRPTGGDEQYF	TGTGCCAGCAGGCCTACAGGGGGGGACGAGCAGTACTTC
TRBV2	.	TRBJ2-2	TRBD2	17	CASRLEIAGTNTGELFF	TGTGCCAGCAGACTAGAGATAGCGGGGACGAACACCGGGGAGCTGTTTTTT
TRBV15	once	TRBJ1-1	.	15	CATSRGAGPNTEAFF	TGTGCCACCAGCAGGGGGGCAGGGCCGAACACTGAAGCTTTCTTT
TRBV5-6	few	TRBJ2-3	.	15	CASSPTVLSTDTQYF	TGTGCCAGCAGCCCGACAGTTCTTAGCACAGATACGCAGTATTTT
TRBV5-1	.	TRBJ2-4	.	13	CASSLDRRDIQYF	TGCGCCAGCAGCTTGGATCGCAGGGACATTCAGTACTTC
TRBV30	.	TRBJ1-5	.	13	CAWSVRRNQPQHF	TGTGCCTGGAGTGTACGCAGGAATCAGCCCCAGCATTTT
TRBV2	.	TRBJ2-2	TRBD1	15	CASSPSTGGTGELFF	TGTGCCAGCAGTCCGTCCACAGGGGGCACCGGGGAGCTGTTTTTT
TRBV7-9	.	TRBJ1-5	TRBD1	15	CASSLTGTGYQPQHF	TGTGCCAGCAGCTTAACAGGGACAGGGTATCAGCCCCAGCATTTT
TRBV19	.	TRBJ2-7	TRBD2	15	CASSMKLADLYEQYF	TGTGCCAGTAGTATGAAGCTAGCGGACCTCTACGAGCAGTACTTC
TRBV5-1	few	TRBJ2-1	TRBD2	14	CASATGTINNEQFF	TGCGCCAGCGCAACCGGGACTATCAACAATGAGCAGTTCTTC
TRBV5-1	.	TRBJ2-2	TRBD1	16	CASSVNGDRGDGELFF	TGCGCCAGCAGCGTAAACGGGGACAGGGGAGACGGGGAGCTGTTTTTT
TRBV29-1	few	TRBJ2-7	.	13	CSVEDNRAYEQYF	TGCAGCGTTGAAGATAACAGGGCCTACGAGCAGTACTTC
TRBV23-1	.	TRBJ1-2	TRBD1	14	CASSQFGDRAGYTF	TGCGCCAGCAGTCAATTTGGGGACAGGGCTGGCTACACCTTC